One T cell receptor beta chain is described in this entry. Its specificity is not known. Every patient underwent thyroid surgery untreated. This sample was taken from a study of metastatic and nonmetastatic thyroid tumors. About the study: From malignant and benign thyroid patients, repertoires in blood and in tumor or nodule tissue were compared.

TCRdb reprocessed the PCR reads via MiXCR. This sample has about 16,000 clones, with roughly 24% found just once. Overall study results and limits: As reported, TCR beta diversity in blood and tumor was significantly higher in malignant thyroid tumors than in benign nodules.

Germline CDR1 is SGHRS and CDR2 is YFSETQ. The CDR3 covers 16 residues. The trim removed 4 bases at V and 0 bases at J, leaving 3 bases unmatched. Sample: tumor tissue. The receptor was derived from a male donor with papillary thyroid cancer or a benign thyroid nodule (not recorded which). Some clones in this sample may be carry-over from other donors' samples. The gene calls are TRBV5-1 and TRBJ2-3, with 12 bases fitting TRBD2. CDR3 region: CASSTGTSGSTDTQYF. CDR3 in DNA: TGCGCCAGCAGCACCGGGACTAGCGGGAGCACAGATACGCAGTATTTT.